One sample yielded the 29 T cell receptor beta chains listed below, sequenced in a study of blood T cell repertoires in COVID-19. Only in-frame clones appear in the TCRdb table, and some are missing; sequencing was by immunoSEQ multiplex PCR. The sample records 50,000 to 60,000 clones, about nine tenths being singletons. The sample consisted of peripheral blood. All receptors come from a man aged 35 to 55 with acute or convalescent COVID-19.

The CDR3 nucleotides are TGTGCCAGCAGCAAAGGTTCCCAAGAATGGCCCCAAGAGACCCAGTACTTC. This codes for CASSKGSQEWPQETQYF. V usage is TRBV21-1 and J usage is TRBJ2-5; no DNA check was done on the table's D call, TRBD1. TRBV21-1 is listed as a pseudogene. The CDR3 length is 17 residues.

The chain carries TRBV3-1 (or the pseudogene TRBV3-2) and TRBJ2-7, with a weak D call TRBD1 (6 bases). Trimming took off 4 bases at V and 2 bases at J, with 12 bases between the two ends. CDR3 length equals 14 residues. Germline values: CDR1 LGHDT, CDR2 YNNKEL (reference sequence). The CDR3 loop is CASSLAGQPYEQYF. The DNA for the CDR3 is TGTGCCAGCAGCCTAGCCGGACAGCCCTACGAGCAGTACTTC.

V and J are TRBV2 and TRBJ2-3; 7 nucleotides match TRBD1. V trimming: 3 bases; J trimming: 3 bases; junction bases outside the gene matches: 3. Germline-derived CDR1 and CDR2 are SNHLY and FYNNEI. CDR3 length: 14 amino acids. The DNA for the CDR3 is TGTGCCAGCAGTGACAGGGGGAATACAGATACGCAGTATTTT. Translation gives CASSDRGNTDTQYF.

V usage is TRBV7-2 and J usage is TRBJ2-3; tentatively, D is TRBD2 (5 bases). This CDR3 is 14 amino acids long. Germline loops: CDR1 SGHTA, CDR2 FQGNSA. V lost 1 base to trimming and J lost 4 bases, with 9 bases between them. The CDR3 reads CASSLERFADTQYF. The CDR3, as DNA: TGTGCCAGCAGCTTAGAGCGGTTCGCAGATACGCAGTATTTT.

This chain joins TRBV25-1 and TRBJ2-5, with TRBD2 matching over 14 bases. The CDR3 spans 17 residues. The germline V gene has CDR1 MGHDK and CDR2 SYGVNS. The ends lost 4 bases at V and 1 base at J; junction bases unmatched: 5. CDR3 nucleotide sequence: TGTGCCAGCAGTGCCCGACTAGCGGGAGGGATCCAAGAGACCCAGTACTTC. Encoded protein: CASSARLAGGIQETQYF.

The chain recombines TRBV3-1 (or the pseudogene TRBV3-2) with TRBJ1-2; perhaps TRBD1 as D (5 bases). The CDR3 consists of 14 residues. With 6 bases removed from V and 5 bases from J, the gap between germline ends came to 16 bases. CDR1 is LGHDT and CDR2 is YNNKEL in the germline V gene (reference sequence). The chain's CDR3 is CASRSLGEGYGYTF. CDR3 nucleotides: TGTGCCAGCAGATCTTTGGGGGAGGGTTATGGCTACACCTTC.

The chain joins TRBV2 to TRBJ1-1, with D hard to call. CDR3 length: 14 amino acids. CDR1 and CDR2 (germline): SNHLY, FYNNEI. V was shortened by 6 bases and J by 1 base, with 12 bases between the two germline ends. The CDR3 DNA follows: TGTGCCAGCAGAACAGTTAATTCGAACACTGAAGCTTTCTTT. Its translation: CASRTVNSNTEAFF.

The chain couples TRBV5-6 to TRBJ2-1; D might be TRBD2 (6 bases). The V gene lost 5 bases and the J gene lost 0 bases, with 21 bases spanning the gap. The germline CDR1 and CDR2 sequences are SGHDT and YYEEEE. CDR3 length equals 18 residues. CDR3 protein: CASRSIGRDSSSYNEQFF. In DNA form, the CDR3 reads TGTGCCAGCAGATCGATCGGGCGGGACTCGAGCTCCTACAATGAGCAGTTCTTC.

The chain couples TRBV6-5 to TRBJ1-2, with D possibly being TRBD1 (6 bases). V was shortened by 8 bases and J by 4 bases, with 20 bases between the two germline ends. In germline, CDR1 is MNHEY, CDR2 SVGAGI. This CDR3 is 15 amino acids long. For the CDR3, the DNA is TGTGCCAGCGCGAAGGGCAGGGGCGCCGGCTATGGCTACACCTTC. It codes for CASAKGRGAGYGYTF.

This sequence joins TRBV10-3 and TRBJ2-3; no firm D call. CDR3 size: 12 residues. The germline V gene encodes CDR1 ENHRY and CDR2 SYGVKD. Trimming pared 0 bases from V and 5 bases from J, leaving 3 bases between. The CDR3 DNA reads as TGTGCCATCAGTGAGTCCGGAGATACGCAGTATTTT. Translating it yields CAISESGDTQYF.

The genes are TRBV11-1 and TRBJ2-7; possible D gene TRBD2, 6 bases. This CDR3 comprises 13 residues. Germline CDR1 is SGHAT and CDR2 is FQDESV (reference sequence). V was shortened by 5 bases and J by 4 bases, with 12 bases between the two germline ends. The DNA for the CDR3 is TGTGCCAGCAGCCCCGGCGGGGTTTACGAGCAGTACTTC. The encoded protein is CASSPGGVYEQYF.

The chain is built from TRBV29-1 and TRBJ1-1; D is unresolved. Germline V gene data show CDR1 as SQVTM and CDR2 as ANQGSEA. Trimming pared 4 bases from V and 1 base from J, leaving 10 bases between. This CDR3 spans 13 amino acids. CDR3 nucleotide sequence: TGCAGCGTTGTTAGTCAGGCGAACACTGAAGCTTTCTTT. Amino acid sequence: CSVVSQANTEAFF.

This chain connects TRBV13 to TRBJ2-1, with 11 bases aligning to TRBD1. The CDR3 extends over 16 amino acids. V was pared by 5 bases and J by 3 bases, with 6 bases of the junction left unmatched. Per germline, CDR1 PRHDT and CDR2 FYEKMQ (reference sequence). The CDR3 loop is CASSVGQGAFYNEQFF. CDR3 in DNA: TGTGCCAGCAGCGTCGGACAGGGGGCTTTCTACAATGAGCAGTTCTTC.

The CDR3 bases are TGTGCCAGCAGCTTAGAGGGACAGGGAGACTACGAGCAGTACTTC. Its protein product is CASSLEGQGDYEQYF. The chain links TRBV7-9 to TRBJ2-7, with 9 bases identical to TRBD1. Germline V gene data show CDR1 as SEHNR and CDR2 as FQNEAQ (reference sequence). V dropped 1 base and J dropped 3; count of bases not matched to a gene: 4. The CDR3 has 15 residues.

In this sample, this clone turned up once. One junction end disagrees with the germline gene, perhaps due to a read error. This chain joins TRBV7-7 and TRBJ1-1; D not resolved. The CDR3 consists of 18 residues. In germline, CDR1 is SSHAT, CDR2 FNYEAQ (reference sequence). CDR3 amino acids: CASSLNPLLGRLNTEAFF. CDR3 DNA: TGTGCTAGCAGCTTAAACCCTTTGCTAGGGAGATTGAACACTGAAGCTTTCTTT.

Only a few counts were recorded for this clone. This chain joins TRBV29-1 and TRBJ1-2; maybe TRBD1 (5 bases). Between the trimmed V and J ends, which lost 4 bases and 6 bases, there was a span of 12 bases. Germline V gene data show CDR1 as SQVTM and CDR2 as ANQGSEA. The CDR3 length is 12 residues. The CDR3 sequence: CSVGRGADGYTF. CDR3 nucleotide sequence: TGCAGCGTTGGGAGGGGCGCGGATGGCTACACCTTC.

The chain is built from TRBV6-1 and TRBJ2-7; TRBD2 matches at 8 bases. The CDR3 loop spans 16 amino acids. V lost 1 base to trimming and J lost 3 bases; unmatched junction nucleotides: 8. Germline assignment: CDR1 MNHNS and CDR2 SASEGT. The CDR3 region is CASSEGFGLAGYEQYF. In DNA, the CDR3 is TGTGCCAGCAGTGAAGGTTTCGGGCTAGCGGGCTACGAGCAGTACTTC.

V usage is TRBV7-8 and J usage is TRBJ1-2; 9 positions match TRBD1. V dropped 5 bases and J dropped 3; count of bases not matched to a gene: 4. The germline gives CDR1 SGHVS, CDR2 FQNEAQ. The CDR3 length is 14 residues. CDR3 sequence reads: CASSRRQGDYGYTF. The CDR3 coding sequence is TGTGCCAGCAGCCGTCGACAGGGGGACTATGGCTACACCTTC.

DNA for the CDR3: TGCAGCGTGCGAGCGGGAGTCACAGATACGCAGTATTTT. It is translated as CSVRAGVTDTQYF. The chain links TRBV29-1 to TRBJ2-3; TRBD2 matches 8 bases. After removal of 6 bases from V and 2 bases from J, the junction contained 4 bases not matched to a gene. The CDR3 runs 13 residues. Germline CDR1 is SQVTM and CDR2 is ANQGSEA.

J is TRBJ2-1 and V is TRBV9; 9 bases line up with TRBD2. CDR1 and CDR2 (germline): SGDLS, YYNGEE. V shed 0 bases and J 6 bases; nucleotides not matched to a gene: 7. This CDR3 spans 16 amino acids. The CDR3 protein is CASSVGGGGLANEQFF. The CDR3 DNA reads TGTGCCAGCAGCGTAGGGGGAGGGGGACTAGCCAATGAGCAGTTCTTC.

The chain employs TRBV12-3 or TRBV12-4 and TRBJ2-1, with D possibly TRBD2 on 5 matching bases. The CDR3 is 13 residues long. Trimming removed 2 bases from V and 9 bases from J, with 11 bases in between. The CDR3 DNA reads TGTGCCAGCAGTTTACTCTTAGGAGGTGAGCAGTTCTTC. Amino acid sequence: CASSLLLGGEQFF.

V and J are TRBV4-3 and TRBJ2-1; TRBD2 matches 10 bases. V was pared by 4 bases and J by 5 bases, with 11 bases of the junction left unmatched. CDR1 is LGHNA, CDR2 YSLEER, per germline. This CDR3 is 17 amino acids long. DNA for the CDR3: TGCGCCAGCAGCCGCGAACTAGCGGGATTACCCCACAATGAGCAGTTCTTC. This translates into CASSRELAGLPHNEQFF.

This clone appeared once. The chain is built from TRBV11-3 and TRBJ2-1; D is perhaps TRBD2 (5 bases). The germline CDR1 and CDR2 sequences are SGHNT and YENEEA. The CDR3 contains 17 residues. Trimming shortened V by 5 bases and J by 7 bases, and 24 bases separated the two germline ends. The CDR3 DNA reads TGTGCCAGCAGCCCTGATCTTGTGCCCGGAGGACCTAATGAGCAGTTCTTC. Translating it yields CASSPDLVPGGPNEQFF.

V usage is TRBV27 and J usage is TRBJ1-2, with TRBD1 as a possible D gene (5 bases). From germline, CDR1 is MNHEY and CDR2 SMNVEV (reference sequence). The CDR3 covers 12 residues. Between the trimmed V and J ends, which lost 8 bases and 7 bases, there was a span of 14 bases. CDR3 in DNA: TGTGCCAGCGGCAGACAGATCGGTGGCTACACCTTC. Translating it yields CASGRQIGGYTF.

For the CDR3, the DNA is TGCGCCAGCAGCTCTGAACTCTACGAGCAGTACTTC. It translates to CASSSELYEQYF. The rearrangement joins TRBV5-1 to TRBJ2-7; D remains ambiguous. The CDR3 loop spans 12 amino acids. The V end was cut by 3 bases, the J end by 3 bases, with 7 bases between. Germline V CDR1 and CDR2: SGHRS, YFSETQ.

This clone turned up a few times. A junction boundary mismatches the germline segment, possibly from a read error. The chain employs TRBV6-1 and TRBJ1-2, with 7 bases that match TRBD1. Germline-derived CDR1 and CDR2 are MNHNS and SASEGT. CDR3 length: 13 amino acids. CDR3 loop: CASREGGNYGYTF. In DNA form, the CDR3 reads TGTGCCAGCAGGGAAGGGGGCAACTATGGCTACACCTTC.

The chain joins TRBV19 to TRBJ2-5; 7 positions agree with TRBD2. The CDR3 is made up of 16 amino acids. The V and J ends lost 0 bases and 1 base, in that order; junction bases with no gene match: 5. Germline lookup yields CDR1 LNHDA and CDR2 SQIVND (reference sequence). CDR3 coding DNA: TGTGCCAGTAGTATAGAATCTGGCGGGAGCCAAGAGACCCAGTACTTC. Residues: CASSIESGGSQETQYF.

This chain uses TRBV4-1 with TRBJ1-5, with 7 bases lining up with TRBD1. The CDR3 is 17 amino acids. CDR1 and CDR2 from the germline V gene are MGHRA and YSYEKL. J lost 3 bases, V lost 3 bases, and 11 bases had no gene match. The CDR3 protein is CASSHDRQGTFNQPQHF. The CDR3, as DNA: TGCGCCAGCAGCCACGACCGACAGGGAACATTCAATCAGCCCCAGCATTTT.

The rearrangement joins TRBV4-1 to TRBJ2-3; the match to TRBD2 covers 7 bases. This CDR3 contains 16 residues. With 2 bases clipped from V and 4 bases from J, the junction kept 9 bases outside the gene matches. Germline V lookup: CDR1 MGHRA, CDR2 YSYEKL. CDR3 residues: CASSQLTGGSADTQYF. The DNA of the CDR3 is TGCGCCAGCAGCCAACTAACCGGCGGGAGCGCAGATACGCAGTATTTT.